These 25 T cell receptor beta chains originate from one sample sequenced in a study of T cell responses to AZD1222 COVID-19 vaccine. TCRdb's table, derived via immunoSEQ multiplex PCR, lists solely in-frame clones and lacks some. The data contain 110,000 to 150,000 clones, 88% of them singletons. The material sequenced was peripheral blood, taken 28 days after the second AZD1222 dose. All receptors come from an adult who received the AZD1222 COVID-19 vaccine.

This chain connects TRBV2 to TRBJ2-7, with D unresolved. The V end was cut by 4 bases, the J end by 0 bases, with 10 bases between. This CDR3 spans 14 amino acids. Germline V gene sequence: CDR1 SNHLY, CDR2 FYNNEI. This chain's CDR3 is CASSGPVGSYEQYF. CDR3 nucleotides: TGTGCCAGCAGTGGACCCGTTGGCTCCTACGAGCAGTACTTC. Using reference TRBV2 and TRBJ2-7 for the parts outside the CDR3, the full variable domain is EPEVTQTPSHQVTQMGQEVILRCVPISNHLYFYWYRQILGQKVEFLVSFYNNEISEKSEIFDDQFSVERPDGSNFTLKIRSTKLEDSAMYFCASSGPVGSYEQYFGPGTRLTVT.

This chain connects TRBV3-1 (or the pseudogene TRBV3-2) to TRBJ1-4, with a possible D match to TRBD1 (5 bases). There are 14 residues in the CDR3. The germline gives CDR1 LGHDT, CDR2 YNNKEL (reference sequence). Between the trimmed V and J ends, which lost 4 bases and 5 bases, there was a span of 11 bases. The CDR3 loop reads CASSRRQGNEKLFF. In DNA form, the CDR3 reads TGTGCCAGCAGCCGGCGGCAGGGCAATGAAAAACTGTTTTTT.

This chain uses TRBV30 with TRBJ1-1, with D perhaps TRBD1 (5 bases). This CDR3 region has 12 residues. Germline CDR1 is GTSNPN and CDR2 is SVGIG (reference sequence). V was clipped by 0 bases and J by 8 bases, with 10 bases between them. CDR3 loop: CAWSVHKGEAFF. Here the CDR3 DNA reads TGTGCCTGGAGTGTACATAAGGGGGAAGCTTTCTTT.

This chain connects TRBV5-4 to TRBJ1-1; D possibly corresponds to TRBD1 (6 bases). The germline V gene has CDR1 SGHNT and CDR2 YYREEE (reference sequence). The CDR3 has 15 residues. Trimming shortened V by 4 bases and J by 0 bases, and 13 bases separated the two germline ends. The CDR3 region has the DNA TGTGCCAGCAGCACATGGACAGCGATGAACACTGAAGCTTTCTTT. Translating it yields CASSTWTAMNTEAFF. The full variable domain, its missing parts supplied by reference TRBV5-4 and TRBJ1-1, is ETGVTQSPTHLIKTRGQQVTLRCSSQSGHNTVSWYQQALGQGPQFIFQYYREEENGRGNFPPRFSGLQFPNYSSELNVNALELDDSALYLCASSTWTAMNTEAFFGQGTRLTVV.

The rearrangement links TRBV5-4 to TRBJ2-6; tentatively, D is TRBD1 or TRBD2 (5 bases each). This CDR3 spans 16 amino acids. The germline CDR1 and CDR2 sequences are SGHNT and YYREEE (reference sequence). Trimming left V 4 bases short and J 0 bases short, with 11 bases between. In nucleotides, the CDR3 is TGTGCCAGCAGCCCAGGGACCCGCTCTGGGGCCAACGTCCTGACTTTC. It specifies CASSPGTRSGANVLTF.

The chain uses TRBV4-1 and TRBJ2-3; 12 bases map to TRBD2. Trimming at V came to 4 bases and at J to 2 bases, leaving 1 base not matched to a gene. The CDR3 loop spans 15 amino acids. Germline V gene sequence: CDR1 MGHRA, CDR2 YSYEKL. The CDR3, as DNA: TGCGCCAGCAGCCGGACTAGCGGGAACACAGATACGCAGTATTTT. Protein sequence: CASSRTSGNTDTQYF.

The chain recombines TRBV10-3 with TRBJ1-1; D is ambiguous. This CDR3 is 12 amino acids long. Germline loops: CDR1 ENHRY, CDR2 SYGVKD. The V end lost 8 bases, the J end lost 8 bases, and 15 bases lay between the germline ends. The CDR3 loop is CAIGNSGPEAFF. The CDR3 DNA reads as TGTGCCATCGGGAACAGTGGACCCGAAGCTTTCTTT.

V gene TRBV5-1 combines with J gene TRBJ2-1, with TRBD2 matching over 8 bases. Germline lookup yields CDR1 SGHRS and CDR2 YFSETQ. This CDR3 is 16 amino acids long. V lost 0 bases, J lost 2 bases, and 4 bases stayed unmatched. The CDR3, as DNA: TGCGCCAGCAGCTTGGAGGCTAGCGGGCCCTACAATGAGCAGTTCTTC. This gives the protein CASSLEASGPYNEQFF.

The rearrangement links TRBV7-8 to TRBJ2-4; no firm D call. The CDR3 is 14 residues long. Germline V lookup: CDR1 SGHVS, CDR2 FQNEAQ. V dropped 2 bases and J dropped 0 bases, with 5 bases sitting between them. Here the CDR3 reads CASSLIRAKNIQYF. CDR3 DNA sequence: TGTGCCAGCAGCTTAATACGAGCCAAAAACATTCAGTACTTC.

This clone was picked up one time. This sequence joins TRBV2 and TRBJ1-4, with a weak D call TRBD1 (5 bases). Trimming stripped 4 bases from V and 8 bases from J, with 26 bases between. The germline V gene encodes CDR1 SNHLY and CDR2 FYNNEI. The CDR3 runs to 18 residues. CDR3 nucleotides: TGTGCCAGCAGTGCCTATATCCTTAGAGGGGCTGTAGTAGAAAAACTGTTTTTT. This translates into CASSAYILRGAVVEKLFF.

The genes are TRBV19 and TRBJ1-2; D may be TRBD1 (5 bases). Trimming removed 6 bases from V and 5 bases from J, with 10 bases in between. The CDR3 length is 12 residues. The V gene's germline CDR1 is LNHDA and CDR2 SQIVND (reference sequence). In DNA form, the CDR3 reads TGTGCCAGTAGATCGACAGCTTATGGCTACACCTTC. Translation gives CASRSTAYGYTF. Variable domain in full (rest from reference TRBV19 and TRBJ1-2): DGGITQSPKYLFRKEGQNVTLSCEQNLNHDAMYWYRQDPGQGLRLIYYSQIVNDFQKGDIAEGYSVSREKKESFPLTVTSAQKNPTAFYLCASRSTAYGYTFGSGTRLTVV.

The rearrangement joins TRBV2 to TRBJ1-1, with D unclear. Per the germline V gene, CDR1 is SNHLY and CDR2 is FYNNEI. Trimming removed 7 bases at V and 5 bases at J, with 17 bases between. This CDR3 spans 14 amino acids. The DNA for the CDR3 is TGTGCCAGCAATCACGGGCCAGCATCGACTGAAGCTTTCTTT. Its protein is CASNHGPASTEAFF.

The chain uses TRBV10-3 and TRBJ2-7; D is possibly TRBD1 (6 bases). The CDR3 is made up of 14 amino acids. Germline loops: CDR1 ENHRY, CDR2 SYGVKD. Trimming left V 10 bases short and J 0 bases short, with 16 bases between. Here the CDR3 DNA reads TGTGCCACCTCCGGGACATCAAGCTCCTACGAGCAGTACTTC. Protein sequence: CATSGTSSSYEQYF.

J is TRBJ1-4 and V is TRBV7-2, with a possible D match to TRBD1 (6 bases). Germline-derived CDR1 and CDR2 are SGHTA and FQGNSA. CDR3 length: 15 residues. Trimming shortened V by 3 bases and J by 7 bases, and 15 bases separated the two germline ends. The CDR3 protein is CASSFSQGPVEKLFF. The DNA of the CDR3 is TGTGCCAGCAGCTTCTCCCAGGGGCCGGTTGAAAAACTGTTTTTT.

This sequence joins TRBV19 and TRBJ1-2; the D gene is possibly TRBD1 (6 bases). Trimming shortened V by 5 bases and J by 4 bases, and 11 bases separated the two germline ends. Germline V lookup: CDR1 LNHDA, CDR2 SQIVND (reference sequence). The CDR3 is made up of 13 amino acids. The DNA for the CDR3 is TGTGCCAGTAGTCCAACAGGGTCCTATGGCTACACCTTC. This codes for CASSPTGSYGYTF.

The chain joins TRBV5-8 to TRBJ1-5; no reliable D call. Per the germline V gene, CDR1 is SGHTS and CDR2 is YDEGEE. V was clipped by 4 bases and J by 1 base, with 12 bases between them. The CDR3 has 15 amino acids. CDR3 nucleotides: TGTGCCAGCAGCCAGGTCGGGAGCAGCAATCAGCCCCAGCATTTT. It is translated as CASSQVGSSNQPQHF.

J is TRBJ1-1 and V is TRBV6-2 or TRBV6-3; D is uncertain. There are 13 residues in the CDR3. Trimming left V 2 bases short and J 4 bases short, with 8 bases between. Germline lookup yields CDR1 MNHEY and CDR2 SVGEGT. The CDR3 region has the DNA TGTGCCAGCAGTTACACTAGAACCACTGAAGCTTTCTTT. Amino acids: CASSYTRTTEAFF.

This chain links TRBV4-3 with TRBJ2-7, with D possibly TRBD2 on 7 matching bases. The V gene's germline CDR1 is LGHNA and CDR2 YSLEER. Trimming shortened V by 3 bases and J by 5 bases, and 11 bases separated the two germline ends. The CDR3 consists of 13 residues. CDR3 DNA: TGCGCCAGCAGCCACCGAGGGGGGGACGAGCAGTACTTC. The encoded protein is CASSHRGGDEQYF.

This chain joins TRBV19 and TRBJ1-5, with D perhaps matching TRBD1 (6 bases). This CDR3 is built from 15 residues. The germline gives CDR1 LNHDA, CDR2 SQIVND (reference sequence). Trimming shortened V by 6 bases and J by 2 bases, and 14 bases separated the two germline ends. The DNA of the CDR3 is TGTGCCAGTAGGTTGGTACAGGGAGGCAATCAGCCCCAGCATTTT. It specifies CASRLVQGGNQPQHF.

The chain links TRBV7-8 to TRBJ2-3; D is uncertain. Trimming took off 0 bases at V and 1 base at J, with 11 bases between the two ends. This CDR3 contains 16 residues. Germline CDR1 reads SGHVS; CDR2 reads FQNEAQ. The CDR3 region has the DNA TGTGCCAGCAGCTTAGCGTGGACCCCACGCACAGATACGCAGTATTTT. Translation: CASSLAWTPRTDTQYF.

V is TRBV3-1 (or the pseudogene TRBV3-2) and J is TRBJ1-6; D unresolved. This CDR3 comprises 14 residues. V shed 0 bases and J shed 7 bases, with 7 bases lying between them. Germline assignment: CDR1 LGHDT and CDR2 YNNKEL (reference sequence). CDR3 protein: CASSQDTGNSPLHF. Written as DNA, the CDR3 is TGTGCCAGCAGCCAAGATACGGGGAATTCACCCCTCCACTTT.

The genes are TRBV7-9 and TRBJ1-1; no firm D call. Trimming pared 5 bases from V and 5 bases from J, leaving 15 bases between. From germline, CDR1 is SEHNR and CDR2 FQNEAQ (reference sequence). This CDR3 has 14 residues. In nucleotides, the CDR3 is TGTGCCAGCAGCGTCCTGACTATCGGGACTGAAGCTTTCTTT. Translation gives CASSVLTIGTEAFF.

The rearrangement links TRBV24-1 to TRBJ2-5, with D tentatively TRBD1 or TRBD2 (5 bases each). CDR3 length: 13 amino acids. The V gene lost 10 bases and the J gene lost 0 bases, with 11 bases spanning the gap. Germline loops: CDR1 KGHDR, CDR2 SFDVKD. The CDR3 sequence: CATSRGHQETQYF. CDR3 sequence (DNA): TGTGCCACTAGTAGGGGACACCAAGAGACCCAGTACTTC.

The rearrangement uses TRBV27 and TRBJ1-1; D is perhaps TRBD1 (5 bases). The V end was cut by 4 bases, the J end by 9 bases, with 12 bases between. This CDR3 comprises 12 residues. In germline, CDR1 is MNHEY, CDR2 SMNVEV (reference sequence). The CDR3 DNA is TGTGCCAGCAGTTCGACAGCCAATAAAGCTTTCTTT. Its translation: CASSSTANKAFF.

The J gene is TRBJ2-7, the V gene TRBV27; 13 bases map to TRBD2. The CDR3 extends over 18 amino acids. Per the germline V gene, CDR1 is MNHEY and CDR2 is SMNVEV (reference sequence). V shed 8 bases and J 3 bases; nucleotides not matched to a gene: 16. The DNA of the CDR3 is TGTGCCAGCTCTGAGACAGGGGTCGGACTAGCGGGGGTCTACGAGCAGTACTTC. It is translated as CASSETGVGLAGVYEQYF.